The source of this T cell receptor beta chain is a study of early T cells in non-severe SARS-CoV-2 infection. Study as a whole: Sequencing targeted bulk RNA from unsorted whole blood, leaving chains unpaired.

V lost 3 bases to trimming and J lost 2 bases, with 17 bases between them. This CDR3 has 16 amino acids. CDR1 is ENHRY, CDR2 SYGVKD, per germline. This clonotype came up a few times. TCRdb reprocessed the 5' RACE reads via MiXCR and lists one record per CDR3 protein. The repertoire holds roughly 81,000 distinct CDR3 sequences, with 12% as singletons. This clonotype was sampled from an adult who was a healthcare worker with PCR-confirmed SARS-CoV-2 infection or an uninfected control (not recorded which). This chain uses TRBV10-3 with TRBJ2-7; D is ambiguous. Input material: whole blood. CDR3 amino acids: CAISDPSTARPYEQYF. For the CDR3, the DNA is TGTGCCATCAGTGACCCGTCGACGGCGCGACCCTACGAGCAGTACTTC.